This TCR beta chain was captured by sequencing in a study of cytomegalovirus exposure and HLA in healthy donors. This CDR3 is built from 14 residues. CDR1 and CDR2 from the germline V gene are MGHRA and YSYEKL. J was trimmed by 4 bases and V by 2 bases; bases with no gene match: 3. Of note for this clone: The sample has other DNA sequences that encode this CDR3 too.

The PCR contained 60 Vbeta and 13 Jbeta primers. Only in-frame clones appear in the TCRdb table, and some are missing; sequencing was by immunoSEQ multiplex PCR. This sample's table reports about 88,000 clones. This sequence joins TRBV4-1 and TRBJ1-1; 8 nucleotides agree with TRBD1. This clonotype originated in a girl between 10 and 17 years old in good health and CMV-seropositive. The specimen sequenced was PBMCs. CDR3 residues: CASSQPTGGTEAFF. Written as DNA, the CDR3 is TGCGCCAGCAGCCAACCCACAGGGGGCACTGAAGCTTTCTTT.